This TCR beta chain was documented in a study of cytomegalovirus exposure and HLA in healthy donors. The study, taken as a whole, reports: HLA-A and HLA-B allele assignments for most subjects were reportedly predicted accurately using TCR beta sequences. Earlier analysis looked at TCR beta V segments, and most were productive about 90% or about 30% of the time. A later analysis showed TCR association rates differing by HLA locus, peaking at DRB1 and lowest at HLA-C.

Although they were nominally healthy when sampled, donors likely had unrecorded immune exposures. This clone occurred once. As yet, its antigen is unknown. From germline, CDR1 is LNHNV and CDR2 YYDKDF (reference sequence). The ends lost 5 bases at V and 3 bases at J; junction bases unmatched: 17. The CDR3 has 19 residues. PCR amplification relied on 60 Vbeta primers (plus 13 Jbeta primers). The assay was immunoSEQ multiplex PCR, and TCRdb's table has in-frame clones only and misses some. The sample holds approximately 190,000 clones, 87% seen once. Input material: PBMCs. The sequence was obtained from a man aged 25-40 years in good health and CMV-seronegative. The chain recombines TRBV15 with TRBJ1-5, with 9 bases lining up with TRBD1. The CDR3 DNA is TGTGCCACCAGCCGATGGGGGGGTACAACAGGGGGCAACAATCAGCCCCAGCATTTT. It yields the protein CATSRWGGTTGGNNQPQHF. Looking up the rest from reference TRBV15 and TRBJ1-5 gives the full variable domain: DAMVIQNPRYQVTQFGKPVTLSCSQTLNHNVMYWYQQKSSQAPKLLFHYYDKDFNNEADTPDNFQSRRPNTSFCFLDIRSPGLGDTAMYLCATSRWGGTTGGNNQPQHFGDGTRLSIL.